This T cell receptor beta chain was retrieved from a study of T cell changes during pregnancy in multiple sclerosis. Measured with immunoSEQ multiplex PCR; TCRdb has only the in-frame clones, and not every one. The sample holds around 72,000 clones, about 92% seen once. The TCR was taken from a female donor in good health, enrolled as a control in a pregnancy study. The specimen was peripheral blood, collected in the second trimester of pregnancy.

The CDR3: CASSQGLAGGADTQYF. CDR3 nucleotide sequence: TGCGCCAGCAGCCAAGGACTAGCGGGGGGCGCAGATACGCAGTATTTT. V gene TRBV4-3 combines with J gene TRBJ2-3; 13 bases are a match to TRBD2. The germline V gene has CDR1 LGHNA and CDR2 YSLEER. This CDR3 comprises 16 residues. V shed 1 base and J 4 bases; nucleotides not matched to a gene: 2.